This TCR beta chain was identified during a study of blood T cell repertoires in COVID-19. Looking at the study overall: The study counted Cohort 3 donors as recovered given two negative PCRs, clearance, or symptom resolution. Samples of COVID-19 (acute and convalescent) were obtained from the United States, Italy and Spain. PBMCs, B-cell-depleted T cells, or T cells provided the cDNA or gDNA that made up the material.

The table came from immunoSEQ multiplex PCR; TCRdb's copy has only in-frame clones and leaves some out. The sample lists over 110,000 clones; about 80% were seen once. Categorization into cohorts depended on clinical history that participants reported. Trimming took 7 bases from V and 2 from J; bases not matched to a gene: 9. Germline V gene data show CDR1 as SGDLS and CDR2 as YYNGEE. This CDR3 region has 15 residues. Sequenced sample: PBMCs or T cells enriched from blood (not recorded which). This receptor was taken from a man aged 50-59 years in a cohort exposed to, infected with or recovered from COVID-19 (not recorded which). The chain employs TRBV9 and TRBJ2-7; TRBD2 agrees at 10 bases. Here the CDR3 DNA reads TGTGCCAGCCCCCAGGGTGGACTAGCGGCCTACGAGCAGTACTTC. Translating gives CASPQGGLAAYEQYF.